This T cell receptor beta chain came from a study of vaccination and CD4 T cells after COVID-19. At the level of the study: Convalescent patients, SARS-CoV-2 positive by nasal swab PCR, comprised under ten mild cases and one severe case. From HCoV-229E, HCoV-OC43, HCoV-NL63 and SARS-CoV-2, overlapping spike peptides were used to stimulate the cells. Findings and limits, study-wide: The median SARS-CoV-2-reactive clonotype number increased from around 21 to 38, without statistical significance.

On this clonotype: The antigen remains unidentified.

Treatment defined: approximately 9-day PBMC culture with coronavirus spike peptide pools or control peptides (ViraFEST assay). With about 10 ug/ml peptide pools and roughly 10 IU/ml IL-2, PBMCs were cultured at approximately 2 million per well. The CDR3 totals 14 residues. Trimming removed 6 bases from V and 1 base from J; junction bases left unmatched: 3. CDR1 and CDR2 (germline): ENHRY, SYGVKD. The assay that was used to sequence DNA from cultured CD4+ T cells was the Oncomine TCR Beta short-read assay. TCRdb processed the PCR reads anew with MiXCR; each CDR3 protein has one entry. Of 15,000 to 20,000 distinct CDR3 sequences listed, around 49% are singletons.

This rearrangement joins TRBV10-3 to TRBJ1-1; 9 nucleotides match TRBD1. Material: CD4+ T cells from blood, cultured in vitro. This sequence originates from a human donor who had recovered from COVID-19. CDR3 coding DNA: TGTGCCATCAGGGGGGACAGGGAGAACACTGAAGCTTTCTTT. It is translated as CAIRGDRENTEAFF.